The clone carrying this T cell receptor beta chain was seen ten or more times. Antigen specificity is unknown. The entry originates in a study of T cells in Graves' hyperthyroidism and ophthalmopathy. Study outcomes and limitations: Blood also carried most thyroid clonotypes expanded above 0.001. Ophthalmopathy was identified by the model a median about 6.8 months ahead of onset.

Graves' hyperthyroidism was deemed stable absent ophthalmopathy progression within 18 months. Orbital computed tomography, thyroid ultrasound, serum thyroxine and TRAb, and clinical symptoms together informed the diagnoses. This CDR3 region has 16 residues. Losses at the gene ends were 2 bases for V and 4 bases for J; bases not matched to a gene: 6. CDR1 and CDR2 (germline): ENHRY, SYGVKD. The source material, RNA transcripts, was used to amplify TCR beta CDR3 regions. An initial round of RT-PCR targeting the TCR CDR3 relied on the HTBI primer set. From the multiplex PCR reads, TCRdb called clonotypes with MiXCR, one entry per CDR3 protein. The repertoire has about 500,000 distinct CDR3 sequences, around 17% of them found once; the top ten carry approximately 20%.

The source is a woman younger than 35 with Graves' hyperthyroidism. The chain employs TRBV10-3 and TRBJ2-7; 12 bases are a match to TRBD2. Input material: blood. The CDR3 protein is CAISERLAGGVYEQYF. The CDR3 nucleotides are TGTGCCATCAGTGAGCGGCTAGCGGGAGGGGTTTACGAGCAGTACTTC.